This T cell receptor beta chain comes out of a study of blood T cell repertoires in COVID-19 (dated by TCRdb to about 2020). Some background on the complete study: The collaborator samples originated in the United States, Italy and Spain and spanned the acute and convalescent phases of COVID-19. The prospective study material was composed of cDNA or gDNA derived from T cells, B-cell-depleted T cells, or PBMCs. A freely available public database, intended as a resource for researchers studying the immune response to SARS-CoV-2, is where the repertoires were released. Where available, HLA class I and class II types were obtained from metadata supplied by the sample provider rather than from assay-based typing. Samples were obtained from the ongoing ImmuneRACE study (first 160 participants) and from some 1,200 subjects provided by 6 global collaborators. Nearly every sample came with metadata listing a de-identified subject ID, COVID-19 status, age in years and sex. Deeply sampled blood TCRbeta repertoires from subjects exposed to, actively infected with, or recovered from COVID-19 were included in the dataset.

Details on this clone: Its antigen specificity is not known. Within one base of it there is no much larger clone, and no base qualities were kept.

The immunoSEQ Assay, a bias-controlled multiplex PCR, was used to amplify TCRbeta CDR3 regions from genomic DNA. The paper's data handling went like this. Within the assay, amplification of reference gene primers was used to estimate how many nucleated cells each sample contained. To quantify the absolute abundance of each unique TCRbeta CDR3 rearrangement, sequence reads were collapsed and filtered. For each sample, productive Simpson clonality was calculated by taking the square root of Simpson's diversity index across productive rearrangements. Entries here come from immuneACCESS through TCRdb and include only in-frame sequences with V and J called. Some clones fail to appear in such tables; in the studies checked, an unresolved V gene covers under half of the shortfall, and the cause of the remainder is unknown. D and trimming come from the DNA, and the V and J calls and clone size come from that table. In this sample the table shows 200,000 to 300,000 clones, roughly 80% of which occur a single time. Jointly, the top ten make up 4.2% of the sample.

On the study overall, not on this receptor specifically: How much clinical and demographic metadata was included differed by source and by participant, and the metadata was provided uncurated.

From the cysteine through the phenylalanine, the CDR3 covers 16 amino acids. Solely the CDR3 DNA is kept, with 48 bases framed from the first base. The junction shows trimming of 7 bases on V and 1 base on J, and the gene matches do not reach 7 bases of it. The germline V gene yields ENHRY for CDR1 and SYGVKD for CDR2. Whole blood was collected in K2EDTA tubes by collaborating institutions according to the institutions' own protocols. For TCRbeta analysis, collaborators shipped samples in one of three forms: frozen whole blood, isolated PBMCs, or DNA extracted from either of those sample types. Sequences were obtained from peripheral blood. Here the chain combines TRBV10-3 and TRBJ2-1, with 10 middle bases fitting TRBD2. This TCR derives from a man aged 55 to 70 with acute or convalescent COVID-19. The CDR3 here reads CAIITVAGGSYNEQFF. The nucleotide sequence is given as TGTGCCATCATCACCGTAGCGGGAGGTTCCTACAATGAGCAGTTCTTC.